This paragraph covers one T cell receptor beta chain sequence. Its antigen is not identified. Profiling relied on immunoSEQ multiplex PCR, and the TCRdb table lists in-frame clones only, not all of them. In the table there are roughly 90,000 clones, around 89% of which are singletons. Second doses were pooled across both intervals (about 4 or about 12 weeks). This CDR3 is 17 amino acids long. CDR1 MGHRA and CDR2 YSYEKL come from the germline V gene. Trimming shortened V by 1 base and J by 1 base, and 15 bases separated the two germline ends. This sample was included in a study of T cell responses to AZD1222 COVID-19 vaccine. Overall study findings and caveats: Donors were chiefly white British, with a greater number of females, and clonal diversity was perhaps underestimated. Regions left unmutated in variants are reportedly the target of nearly half of spike-specific TCRs. Every sample of the repertoires postdated the peak T cell response.

The clonotype originates from an adult who received the AZD1222 COVID-19 vaccine. The chain couples TRBV4-1 to TRBJ2-3, with D possibly matching TRBD1 (6 bases). This material consisted of peripheral blood, taken 28 days after the second AZD1222 dose. The CDR3 sequence: CASSQGGQQVRTDTQYF. The CDR3 DNA follows: TGCGCCAGCAGCCAAGGGGGGCAACAGGTTCGCACAGATACGCAGTATTTT.